This T cell receptor beta chain was sequenced in a study of neurological immune-mediated disorders. The method for making cDNA was 5'RACE, and it used 10-nucleotide random UMIs. TCRdb passed the 5' RACE reads through MiXCR, listing each CDR3 protein once. The sample has about 59,000 distinct CDR3 sequences, less than 25% seen once. This clonotype was observed a handful of times. The time point denotes: technical triplicate 2. The TCR originated in a man in his sixties with HTLV-1-associated myelopathy (HAM/TSP). Source material: PBMCs.

CDR3 amino acids: CASSPAGGETGELFF. In DNA form, the CDR3 reads TGCGCCAGCAGCCCCGCAGGGGGCGAAACCGGGGAGCTGTTTTTT. This chain joins TRBV5-1 and TRBJ2-2; the match to TRBD1 covers 8 bases. Per the germline V gene, CDR1 is SGHRS and CDR2 is YFSETQ. This CDR3 spans 15 amino acids. The V and J ends lost 4 bases and 5 bases, in that order; junction bases with no gene match: 7.